The clone carrying this T cell receptor beta chain came up once. This CDR3 has 15 amino acids. The germline V gene encodes CDR1 LNHDA and CDR2 SQIVND (reference sequence). The ends lost 4 bases at V and 4 bases at J; junction bases unmatched: 9. The data derive from a study of cytomegalovirus exposure and HLA in healthy donors. The PCR had 60 Vbeta and 13 Jbeta primers. Here immunoSEQ multiplex PCR was the method, and the copy in TCRdb shows in-frame clones only, minus some. The sample yields some 120,000 clones, roughly 80% seen once. The sequencing input was PBMCs. J is TRBJ1-2 and V is TRBV19; 7 bases line up with TRBD1. The sequence derives from a man aged 30-40 years in good health and CMV-seronegative. CDR3 coding DNA: TGTGCCAGTAGTACTGGGACAGTGTGGACCTATGGCTACACCTTC. Translated: CASSTGTVWTYGYTF.